Detailed here is one TCR beta chain. Its antigen is unknown. These data are taken from a study of cytomegalovirus exposure and HLA in healthy donors. Study-level findings and limits: CMV serostatus was the sole immune exposure information available. Later analysis revealed greater clonal expansion in HLA-associated TCR beta chains than in equally common others. HLA alleles showed associations with about 15,000 TCR beta sequences in a later analysis, at a 0.05 false discovery rate.

Germline CDR1 and CDR2: MNHEY and SMNVEV (reference sequence). The trim removed 5 bases at V and 4 bases at J, leaving 6 bases unmatched. This CDR3 is 14 amino acids long. With 60 Vbeta and 13 Jbeta primers, the PCR was carried out. Libraries were prepared by immunoSEQ multiplex PCR; TCRdb keeps only in-frame clonotypes and omits some of them. Of some 170,000 clones listed, about 80% are singletons. The source of this sequence is a man aged 40-50 years in good health and CMV-seronegative. V is TRBV27 and J is TRBJ2-5, with 8 bases matching TRBD1. Sequenced material: PBMCs. The DNA of the CDR3 is TGTGCCAGCAGTCCACTTGGACAGGGAGAGACCCAGTACTTC. Its protein product is CASSPLGQGETQYF.